What follows are 23 T cell receptor beta chains derived from one specimen sequenced in a study of siplizumab effects on memory and regulatory T cells. This table comes from immunoSEQ multiplex PCR, and its TCRdb copy is limited to in-frame clones, with some not included. The sample has some 97,000 clones, about nine tenths seen once. Specimen: CD4+ T cells sorted from blood. The source is a human donor in good health. Some clones in this sample may be carry-over from other donors' samples.

The rearrangement joins TRBV4-1 to TRBJ2-7, with TRBD2 identical over 8 bases. The CDR3 has 17 residues. V lost 1 base to trimming and J lost 2 bases; unmatched junction nucleotides: 10. Looked up from germline, CDR1 is MGHRA and CDR2 is YSYEKL. CDR3 sequence: CASSQVLAGLYTYEQYF. The CDR3 DNA sequence: TGCGCCAGCAGCCAAGTCTTAGCGGGACTCTACACCTACGAGCAGTACTTC.

This chain links TRBV6-5 with TRBJ2-7; 13 nucleotides match TRBD2. The CDR3 runs 15 residues. Germline CDR1 is MNHEY and CDR2 is SVGAGI. J was trimmed by 2 bases and V by 5 bases; bases with no gene match: 3. CDR3 bases: TGTGCCAGCAGTCGACTAGCGGGAGGCACCTACGAGCAGTACTTC. This gives the protein CASSRLAGGTYEQYF.

The CDR3 loop is CASSGWTSGQINTGELFF. The CDR3 coding sequence is TGTGCCAGCAGCGGGTGGACTAGCGGGCAAATCAACACCGGGGAGCTGTTTTTT. The chain recombines TRBV5-6 with TRBJ2-2, with TRBD2 matching 11 bases. Germline-derived CDR1 and CDR2 are SGHDT and YYEEEE. This CDR3 is built from 18 residues. J lost 2 bases, V lost 4 bases, and 10 bases had no gene match.

This clone was found once. The chain carries TRBV12-5 and TRBJ2-2; TRBD1 agrees at 8 bases. This CDR3 is 17 amino acids long. V gave up 6 bases and J gave up 0 bases; unmatched junction bases: 9. Germline CDR1 reads LGHNT; CDR2 reads FRNRAP. DNA for the CDR3: TGTGCTAGTGGCCCCGGGACAGGAAAACCGAACACCGGGGAGCTGTTTTTT. As protein: CASGPGTGKPNTGELFF. Using reference TRBV12-5 and TRBJ2-2 for the parts outside the CDR3, the full variable domain is DARVTQTPRHKVTEMGQEVTMRCQPILGHNTVFWYRQTMMQGLELLAYFRNRAPLDDSGMPKDRFSAEMPDATLATLKIQPSEPRDSAVYFCASGPGTGKPNTGELFFGEGSRLTVL.

The chain has TRBV27 and TRBJ2-1, with 9 bases aligning to TRBD1. CDR3 length: 15 residues. The junction had 5 bases not matched to a gene; V was cut back by 6 bases and J by 2 bases. Germline V gene lookup returns CDR1 MNHEY and CDR2 SMNVEV (reference sequence). This CDR3 is CASRRTGDPYNEQFF. CDR3 DNA: TGTGCCAGCAGAAGGACAGGGGATCCCTACAATGAGCAGTTCTTC.

The J gene is TRBJ2-2, the V gene TRBV11-2; 8 bases line up with TRBD2. J gave up 4 bases and V 8 bases, and 6 bases lay outside the gene matches. Per the germline V gene, CDR1 is SGHAT and CDR2 is FQNNGV. CDR3 length: 14 amino acids. The CDR3 sequence: CASLTGGGTGELFF. The CDR3 coding sequence is TGTGCCAGCCTCACCGGGGGGGGCACCGGGGAGCTGTTTTTT.

This chain connects TRBV5-1 to TRBJ2-3; 8 nucleotides match TRBD2. The CDR3 spans 17 residues. Germline-derived CDR1 and CDR2 are SGHRS and YFSETQ. V gave up 5 bases and J gave up 4 bases; unmatched junction bases: 15. As DNA, the CDR3 is TGCGCCAGCAGGCTAACAGGGTCAGCGGGGGTTCCAGATACGCAGTATTTT. Translating it yields CASRLTGSAGVPDTQYF. Supplemented by reference TRBV5-1 and TRBJ2-3, the full variable domain reads KAGVTQTPRYLIKTRGQQVTLSCSPISGHRSVSWYQQTPGQGLQFLFEYFSETQRNKGNFPGRFSGRQFSNSRSEMNVSTLELGDSALYLCASRLTGSAGVPDTQYFGPGTRLTVL.

The chain joins TRBV29-1 to TRBJ1-3, with D perhaps TRBD1 (6 bases). The V and J ends lost 4 bases and 4 bases respectively, with 11 bases between them. Germline V gene lookup returns CDR1 SQVTM and CDR2 ANQGSEA. This CDR3 is built from 13 residues. This chain's CDR3 is CSVVPGVGNTIYF. CDR3 coding DNA: TGCAGCGTTGTCCCAGGGGTCGGAAACACCATATATTTT.

The sample holds one count of this clone. The chain employs TRBV6-5 and TRBJ1-2; 8 bases match TRBD1. CDR1 MNHEY and CDR2 SVGAGI come from the germline V gene. The CDR3 covers 16 residues. The V gene end was trimmed by 0 bases and the J gene end by 4 bases; junction bases not matched to a gene: 7. The CDR3 nucleotides are TGTGCCAGCAGTTACTCGCTGACAGGGGTTATCTATGGCTACACCTTC. Amino acid sequence: CASSYSLTGVIYGYTF.

The chain employs TRBV2 and TRBJ2-6, with D perhaps TRBD2 (6 bases). This CDR3 is built from 15 residues. The V and J ends lost 4 bases and 4 bases respectively, with 11 bases between them. Germline CDR1 SNHLY, CDR2 FYNNEI. The CDR3 sequence: CASSGGGTGANVLTF. CDR3 DNA sequence: TGTGCCAGCAGTGGAGGAGGGACCGGGGCCAACGTCCTGACTTTC. The full variable domain, with the rest looked up from reference TRBV2 and TRBJ2-6, is EPEVTQTPSHQVTQMGQEVILRCVPISNHLYFYWYRQILGQKVEFLVSFYNNEISEKSEIFDDQFSVERPDGSNFTLKIRSTKLEDSAMYFCASSGGGTGANVLTFGAGSRLTVL.

The chain couples TRBV7-9 to TRBJ2-4, with 9 bases identical to TRBD1. The trim removed 0 bases at V and 7 bases at J, leaving 1 base unmatched. The CDR3 has 14 amino acids. Germline CDR1 is SEHNR and CDR2 is FQNEAQ (reference sequence). The DNA of the CDR3 is TGTGCCAGCAGCTTAGCACAGGGGGCCAACATTCAGTACTTC. Its protein is CASSLAQGANIQYF.

V and J are TRBV5-4 and TRBJ2-3; TRBD2 aligns across 7 bases. From germline, CDR1 is SGHNT and CDR2 YYREEE (reference sequence). The V segment lost 0 bases and the J segment 4 bases; nucleotides outside the gene matches: 11. The CDR3 runs 17 residues. Written as DNA, the CDR3 is TGTGCCAGCAGCTTGGCTAAGCGGGATCTCCCAGCAGATACGCAGTATTTT. Translating gives CASSLAKRDLPADTQYF.

The rearrangement uses TRBV7-3 and TRBJ2-1; D uncertain. CDR3 length: 14 residues. The V end lost 1 base, the J end lost 4 bases, and 8 bases lay between the germline ends. Germline values: CDR1 SGHTA, CDR2 FQGTGA. In DNA form, the CDR3 reads TGTGCCAGCAGCTTAAACTCAGTTTACAATGAGCAGTTCTTC. Amino acid sequence: CASSLNSVYNEQFF.

The rearrangement joins TRBV5-1 to TRBJ2-3, with TRBD1 matching over 7 bases. J gave up 1 base and V 0 bases, and 5 bases lay outside the gene matches. CDR1 and CDR2 (germline): SGHRS, YFSETQ. The CDR3 sequence is 16 residues long. The CDR3 loop is CASSLEGAIGTDTQYF. DNA for the CDR3: TGCGCCAGCAGCTTGGAGGGGGCCATTGGCACAGATACGCAGTATTTT.

The rearrangement uses TRBV29-1 and TRBJ2-3; 8 bases match TRBD2. Germline trimming cut 6 bases from V and 8 bases from J; bases unmatched to any gene: 19. Germline V gene lookup returns CDR1 SQVTM and CDR2 ANQGSEA. CDR3 length: 16 residues. CDR3 in amino acids: CSVGSFPWLAGGTQYF. In DNA, the CDR3 is TGCAGCGTCGGGAGTTTCCCGTGGCTAGCGGGTGGTACGCAGTATTTT.

The chain carries TRBV29-1 and TRBJ2-3; 10 bases line up with TRBD2. This CDR3 comprises 17 residues. V lost 5 bases, J lost 0 bases, and 11 bases stayed unmatched. CDR1 and CDR2 from the germline V gene are SQVTM and ANQGSEA. CDR3: CSVSYLQTSGSTDTQYF. CDR3 coding DNA: TGCAGCGTTTCCTACCTGCAGACTAGCGGGAGCACAGATACGCAGTATTTT.

The V and J genes are TRBV9 and TRBJ2-2; no reliable D call. V shed 2 bases and J shed 3 bases, with 8 bases lying between them. The germline V gene encodes CDR1 SGDLS and CDR2 YYNGEE. The length of the CDR3 is 14 residues. The CDR3 loop is CASSVWADTGELFF. CDR3 nucleotide sequence: TGTGCCAGCAGCGTGTGGGCGGACACCGGGGAGCTGTTTTTT.

DNA of the CDR3: TGTGCCAGCAGCAAGATCCCGGGACAGGGAGGTGAAGCTTTCTTT. It specifies CASSKIPGQGGEAFF. The J gene is TRBJ1-1, the V gene TRBV7-8, with 9 bases that match TRBD1. CDR3 length: 15 amino acids. Germline loops: CDR1 SGHVS, CDR2 FQNEAQ. V was pared by 5 bases and J by 7 bases, with 11 bases of the junction left unmatched.

This chain uses TRBV6-5 with TRBJ2-5, with D perhaps TRBD1 or TRBD2 (6 bases each). Germline lookup yields CDR1 MNHEY and CDR2 SVGAGI. CDR3 size: 14 residues. V dropped 9 bases and J dropped 1 base, with 15 bases sitting between them. CDR3 amino acids: CASARGRPQETQYF. The CDR3, as DNA: TGTGCCAGTGCCCGGGGGCGACCCCAAGAGACCCAGTACTTC.

The V and J genes are TRBV15 and TRBJ1-1; TRBD1 matches at 8 bases. Germline V CDR1 and CDR2: LNHNV, YYDKDF (reference sequence). CDR3 length: 15 residues. Losses at the gene ends were 3 bases for V and 1 base for J; bases not matched to a gene: 4. The CDR3 DNA follows: TGTGCCACCAGCAGCTTGGACAGGGCGAACACTGAAGCTTTCTTT. Translation: CATSSLDRANTEAFF.

This rearrangement joins TRBV6-1 to TRBJ1-4; D is ambiguous. Germline V gives CDR1 MNHNS, CDR2 SASEGT. Trimming removed 5 bases at V and 8 bases at J, with 9 bases between. CDR3 size: 12 residues. CDR3 amino acids: CASSFELEKLFF. CDR3 nucleotides: TGTGCCAGCAGTTTCGAGCTGGAAAAACTGTTTTTT.

This chain links TRBV28 with TRBJ1-2; 9 nucleotides align to TRBD1. J was trimmed by 4 bases and V by 5 bases; bases with no gene match: 11. Looked up from germline, CDR1 is MDHEN and CDR2 is SYDVKM. The CDR3 contains 16 residues. The CDR3 DNA reads TGTGCCAGCAGTCCACCTACCGGGACAGGGTCCTATGGCTACACCTTC. As protein: CASSPPTGTGSYGYTF.

The rearrangement uses TRBV25-1 and TRBJ1-3, with TRBD1 as a possible D gene (5 bases). Trimming pared 2 bases from V and 4 bases from J, leaving 18 bases between. Germline values: CDR1 MGHDK, CDR2 SYGVNS. The CDR3 totals 17 residues. The CDR3 reads CASSELGRTSSGNTIYF. The CDR3 DNA follows: TGTGCCAGCAGTGAACTGGGACGGACCTCTTCCGGAAACACCATATATTTT.